What follows is one TCR beta chain and its context. What it recognizes is unknown. There are 15 residues in the CDR3. Trimming shortened V by 7 bases and J by 2 bases, and 15 bases separated the two germline ends. This sample is part of a study of CD8+CD57+ T cells in acquired aplastic anemia. For the study at large: The DNA of sorted CD4+ and CD8+ cells averaged roughly 3 ug. Healthy CD8+ samples averaged approximately 9.9 million reads.

Researchers used genomic DNA as the template to profile TCR beta VDJ and CDR3. Using its own MiXCR run on the reads, TCRdb lists one record per CDR3 protein. The sample has hundreds of thousands of distinct CDR3 sequences; approximately 70% are singletons. Study-wide findings and caveats: Patients and controls were not found to differ significantly in CD8+ Simpson's diversity. Overlap between patients and controls comprised roughly 28 CD8+ CDR3 sequences.

Sequenced material: sorted CD4+, CD8+, or CD8+CD57+ T cells (not recorded which) from PBMCs. This TCR came from a human donor in good health, serving as a control. The V call is TRBV12-3 or TRBV12-4, the J call TRBJ2-4; tentatively, D is TRBD2 (6 bases). The CDR3 reads CASTPFGGSKNIQYF. For the CDR3, the DNA is TGTGCCAGCACCCCTTTTGGGGGGTCCAAAAACATTCAGTACTTC.